Below are 17 T cell receptor beta chains sequenced from a single sample in a study of identical twins. TCRdb passed the 5' RACE reads through MiXCR, listing each CDR3 protein once. The table lists some 500,000 distinct CDR3 sequences, 9.6% of them singletons. These data were also filed under a second study, of yellow fever vaccine responses in identical twins.

The sequenced material came from PBMCs. These receptors all come from a woman aged 18-29 years in good health.

The CDR3 nucleotides read TGTGCCAGCAGCTTTGGGACCCCGGGGGAGCAGTACTTC. Residues: CASSFGTPGEQYF. The rearrangement joins TRBV5-4 to TRBJ2-7; tentatively, D is TRBD1 or TRBD2 (5 bases each). The CDR3 is made up of 13 amino acids. Germline loops: CDR1 SGHNT, CDR2 YYREEE (reference sequence). V was clipped by 2 bases and J by 7 bases, with 13 bases between them.

V gene TRBV7-8 combines with J gene TRBJ2-5; 9 bases match TRBD2. Germline CDR1 SGHVS, CDR2 FQNEAQ. V lost 4 bases, J lost 2 bases, and 5 bases stayed unmatched. There are 15 residues in the CDR3. DNA of the CDR3: TGTGCCAGCAGCTCTAGGGGACTAGCTCAAGAGACCCAGTACTTC. This translates into CASSSRGLAQETQYF.

The table lists this clonotype with a few counts. CDR3 amino acids: CASSIRDEDTQYF. CDR3 coding DNA: TGTGCCAGCAGCATTCGAGACGAGGATACGCAGTATTTT. The rearrangement links TRBV7-2 to TRBJ2-3; D unclear. In germline, CDR1 is SGHTA, CDR2 FQGNSA. V shed 5 bases and J shed 6 bases, with 12 bases lying between them. This CDR3 has 13 amino acids.

This clonotype has a handful of counts. The chain employs TRBV3-1 and TRBJ2-1; no clear D. The CDR3 is made up of 14 amino acids. Germline CDR1 reads LGHDT; CDR2 reads YNNKEL (reference sequence). Trimming took 1 base from V and 6 from J, leaving 10 bases between them. The CDR3 region has the DNA TGTGCCAGCAGCCAAGCTCTGTTCTCCAATGAGCAGTTCTTC. Translation gives CASSQALFSNEQFF.

This clonotype was seen ten or more times. The rearrangement joins TRBV6-6 to TRBJ1-2; tentative D call: TRBD1 (6 bases). Trimming took off 2 bases at V and 8 bases at J, with 12 bases between the two ends. CDR3 length: 13 residues. CDR1 and CDR2 from the germline V gene are MNHNY and SVGAGI (reference sequence). Here the CDR3 reads CASSYRAGVGYTF. In nucleotides, the CDR3 is TGTGCCAGCAGTTACAGGGCAGGGGTCGGCTACACCTTC.

This clonotype occurred many times. The V and J genes are TRBV20-1 and TRBJ2-7, with D unclear. This CDR3 has 12 amino acids. Trimming left V 3 bases short and J 2 bases short, with 8 bases between. Germline CDR1 and CDR2: DFQATT and SNEGSKA (reference sequence). CDR3 in DNA: TGCAGTGCTAGGGAAGCCACCTACGAGCAGTACTTC. Its translation is CSAREATYEQYF.

This clonotype has just a few counts. In nucleotides, the CDR3 is TGTGCCAGCTCGCCGACGGGACAGGGATACTACGAGCAGTACTTC. Its protein is CASSPTGQGYYEQYF. The chain links TRBV18 to TRBJ2-7; TRBD1 agrees at 9 bases. CDR3 length: 15 amino acids. Germline loops: CDR1 KGHSH, CDR2 LQKENI. V lost 6 bases and J lost 3; bases outside the gene matches: 9.

This clonotype turned up a few times. The junction shows a germline mismatch at one end, possibly a read error. The rearrangement links TRBV6-5 to TRBJ2-1; TRBD1 aligns across 7 bases. The CDR3 consists of 16 residues. CDR1 and CDR2 from the germline V gene are MNHEY and SVGAGI. The CDR3 sequence: CASSDSMTGLGNEQFF. The CDR3, as DNA: TGTGCCAGCAGTGACTCAATGACAGGGTTAGGCAATGAGCAGTTCTTC.

The chain employs TRBV20-1 and TRBJ1-4, with D maybe TRBD1 (5 bases). This CDR3 contains 15 residues. Germline V gene lookup returns CDR1 DFQATT and CDR2 SNEGSKA (reference sequence). Trimming stripped 6 bases from V and 6 bases from J, with 20 bases between. The CDR3 region has the DNA TGCAGTGCGAGGCGTTCATGGGGGGACGATGAAAAACTGTTTTTT. Translated, it gives CSARRSWGDDEKLFF.

This clonotype has at least ten counts. This chain uses TRBV5-1 with TRBJ2-7; a possible D gene is TRBD1 (7 bases). Trimming cost V 4 bases and J 0 bases, with 14 bases left between them. The CDR3 has 15 residues. The germline CDR1 and CDR2 sequences are SGHRS and YFSETQ. CDR3 coding DNA: TGCGCCAGCAGCCCCAGACAGGGAGGCTCCTACGAGCAGTACTTC. Translation: CASSPRQGGSYEQYF.

The V call is TRBV9, the J call TRBJ2-3, with D perhaps matching TRBD1 (6 bases). The CDR3 sequence is 13 residues long. The V end lost 0 bases, the J end lost 4 bases, and 6 bases lay between the germline ends. Germline V gives CDR1 SGDLS, CDR2 YYNGEE. The CDR3 region has the DNA TGTGCCAGCAGCGTAGACAGGGCAGATACGCAGTATTTT. Encoded protein: CASSVDRADTQYF.

The chain combines TRBV20-1 with TRBJ2-1, with 8 nucleotides matching TRBD2. Germline loops: CDR1 DFQATT, CDR2 SNEGSKA (reference sequence). CDR3 length: 13 amino acids. V shed 5 bases, J shed 6 bases, and the junction held 6 bases outside the gene matches. The CDR3 coding sequence is TGCAGTGCTTACGGGGGGGCCGTCAATGAGCAGTTCTTC. This translates into CSAYGGAVNEQFF.

This clonotype was counted only a few times. This chain uses TRBV12-3 or TRBV12-4 with TRBJ2-1, with D hard to call. Trimming pared 5 bases from V and 4 bases from J, leaving 12 bases between. The CDR3 loop spans 14 amino acids. CDR3 DNA: TGTGCCAGCAGTCCCCTGACACAGTACAATGAGCAGTTCTTC. It specifies CASSPLTQYNEQFF.

This clonotype showed up many times. CDR3 protein: CASSLFGTATYEQYF. The CDR3 DNA reads TGTGCCAGCAGCCTATTCGGGACAGCGACCTACGAGCAGTACTTC. The rearrangement links TRBV11-2 to TRBJ2-7; 7 positions match TRBD1. The J segment lost 2 bases and the V segment lost 5 bases, leaving 9 bases of the junction unmatched. Germline values: CDR1 SGHAT, CDR2 FQNNGV. The CDR3 runs 15 residues.

The chain is built from TRBV4-2 and TRBJ2-2; tentative D call: TRBD1 (6 bases). CDR1 is LGHNA, CDR2 YNFKEQ, per germline. The CDR3 runs 15 residues. V was clipped by 5 bases and J by 0 bases, with 10 bases between them. The CDR3 spells CASSARGPNTGELFF. For the CDR3, the DNA is TGTGCCAGCAGCGCCAGGGGTCCGAACACCGGGGAGCTGTTTTTT.

In its sample, this clonotype was seen many times. The genes are TRBV5-1 and TRBJ2-1; 10 bases map to TRBD1. The CDR3 is 17 residues long. Germline CDR1 and CDR2: SGHRS and YFSETQ. The V gene end was trimmed by 4 bases and the J gene end by 5 bases; junction bases not matched to a gene: 12. The CDR3 here is CASSPQAGTGVDNEQFF. The DNA for the CDR3 is TGCGCCAGCAGCCCACAGGCCGGGACAGGGGTCGACAATGAGCAGTTCTTC.

V usage is TRBV20-1 and J usage is TRBJ2-7; a possible D gene is TRBD1 (5 bases). The CDR3 is 13 amino acids. Deletions cut 2 bases from V and 3 bases from J, with 11 bases between. Per the germline V gene, CDR1 is DFQATT and CDR2 is SNEGSKA (reference sequence). In DNA form, the CDR3 reads TGCAGTGCTAGAAAGATAGGGGTCTACGAGCAGTACTTC. Translating it yields CSARKIGVYEQYF.